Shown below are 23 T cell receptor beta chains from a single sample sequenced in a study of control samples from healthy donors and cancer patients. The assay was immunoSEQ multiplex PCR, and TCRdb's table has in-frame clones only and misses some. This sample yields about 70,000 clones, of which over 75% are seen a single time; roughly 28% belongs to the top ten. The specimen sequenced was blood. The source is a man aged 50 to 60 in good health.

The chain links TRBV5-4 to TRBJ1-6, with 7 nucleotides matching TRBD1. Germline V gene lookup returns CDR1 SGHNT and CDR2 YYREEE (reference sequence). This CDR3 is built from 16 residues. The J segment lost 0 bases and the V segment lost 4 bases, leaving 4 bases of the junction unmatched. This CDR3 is CASSVGGSSYNSPLHF. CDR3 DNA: TGTGCCAGCAGCGTAGGGGGCAGCTCCTATAATTCACCCCTCCACTTT.

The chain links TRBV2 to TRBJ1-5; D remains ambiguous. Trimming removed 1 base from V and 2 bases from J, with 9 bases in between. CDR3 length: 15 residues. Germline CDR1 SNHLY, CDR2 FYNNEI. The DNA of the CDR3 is TGTGCCAGCAGTGAAGTGGGATTGGGCAATCAGCCCCAGCATTTT. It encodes CASSEVGLGNQPQHF.

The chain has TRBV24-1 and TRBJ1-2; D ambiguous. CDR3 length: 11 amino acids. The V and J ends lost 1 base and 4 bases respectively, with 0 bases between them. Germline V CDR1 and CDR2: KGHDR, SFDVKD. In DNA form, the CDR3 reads TGTGCCACCAGTGATTTCTATGGCTACACCTTC. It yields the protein CATSDFYGYTF.

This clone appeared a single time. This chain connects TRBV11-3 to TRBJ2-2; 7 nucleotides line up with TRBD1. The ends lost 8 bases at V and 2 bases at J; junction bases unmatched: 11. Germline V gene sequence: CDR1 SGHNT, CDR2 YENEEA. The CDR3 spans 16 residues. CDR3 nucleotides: TGTGCCAGCGGTCCGGGACAGCCTGGAAACACCGGGGAGCTGTTTTTT. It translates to CASGPGQPGNTGELFF. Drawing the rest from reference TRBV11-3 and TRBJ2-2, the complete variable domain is EAGVVQSPRYKIIEKKQPVAFWCNPISGHNTLYWYLQNLGQGPELLIRYENEEAVDDSQLPKDRFSAERLKGVDSTLKIQPAELGDSAVYLCASGPGQPGNTGELFFGEGSRLTVL.

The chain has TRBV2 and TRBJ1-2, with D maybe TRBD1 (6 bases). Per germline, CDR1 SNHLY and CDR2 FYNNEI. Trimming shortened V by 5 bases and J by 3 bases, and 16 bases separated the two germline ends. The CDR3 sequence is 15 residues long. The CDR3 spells CASSRTGTLYYGYTF. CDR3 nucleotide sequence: TGTGCCAGCAGTCGAACCGGGACACTATACTATGGCTACACCTTC.

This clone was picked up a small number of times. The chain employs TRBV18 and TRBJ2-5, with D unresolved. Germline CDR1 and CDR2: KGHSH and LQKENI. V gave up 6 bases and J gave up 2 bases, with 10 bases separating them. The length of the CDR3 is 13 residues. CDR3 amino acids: CASSLRRQETQYF. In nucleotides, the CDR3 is TGTGCCAGCTCCCTCAGGCGGCAAGAGACCCAGTACTTC.

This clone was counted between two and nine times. This CDR3 is CASSTAGGRAYGYTF. CDR3 sequence (DNA): TGTGCCAGCAGCACCGCAGGCGGCCGGGCTTATGGCTACACCTTC. This chain uses TRBV5-6 with TRBJ1-2, with D unclear. This CDR3 is built from 15 residues. V was clipped by 4 bases and J by 5 bases, with 18 bases between them. Germline CDR1 is SGHDT and CDR2 is YYEEEE.

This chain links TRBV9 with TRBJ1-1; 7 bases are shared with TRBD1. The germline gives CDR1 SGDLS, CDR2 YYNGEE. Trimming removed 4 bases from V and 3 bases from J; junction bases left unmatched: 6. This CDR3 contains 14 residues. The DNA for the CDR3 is TGTGCCAGCAGCACCAGGGACAGAGACACTGAAGCTTTCTTT. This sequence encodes CASSTRDRDTEAFF. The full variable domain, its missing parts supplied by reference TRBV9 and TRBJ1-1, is DSGVTQTPKHLITATGQRVTLRCSPRSGDLSVYWYQQSLDQGLQFLIQYYNGEERAKGNILERFSAQQFPDLHSELNLSSLELGDSALYFCASSTRDRDTEAFFGQGTRLTVV.

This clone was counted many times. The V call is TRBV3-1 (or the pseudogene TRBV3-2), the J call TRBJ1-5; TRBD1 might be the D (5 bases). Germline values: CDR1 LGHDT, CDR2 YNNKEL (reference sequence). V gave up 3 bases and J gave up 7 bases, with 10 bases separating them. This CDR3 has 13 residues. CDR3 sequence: CASSQSGTQPQHF. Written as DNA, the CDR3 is TGTGCCAGCAGCCAGAGCGGGACCCAGCCCCAGCATTTT.

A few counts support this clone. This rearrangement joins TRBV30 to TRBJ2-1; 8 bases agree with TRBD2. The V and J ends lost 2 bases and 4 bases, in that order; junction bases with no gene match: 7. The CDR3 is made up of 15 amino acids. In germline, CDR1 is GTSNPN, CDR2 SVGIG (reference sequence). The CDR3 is CAWSTGTSGYNEQFF. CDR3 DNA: TGTGCCTGGAGTACGGGAACTAGCGGTTACAATGAGCAGTTCTTC.

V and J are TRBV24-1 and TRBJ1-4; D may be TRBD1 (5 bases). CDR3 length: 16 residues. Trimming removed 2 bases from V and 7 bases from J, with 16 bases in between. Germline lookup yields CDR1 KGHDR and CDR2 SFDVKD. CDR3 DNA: TGTGCCACCAGTGATTGGGGACCAGGTGGAGGTGAAAAACTGTTTTTT. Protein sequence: CATSDWGPGGGEKLFF.

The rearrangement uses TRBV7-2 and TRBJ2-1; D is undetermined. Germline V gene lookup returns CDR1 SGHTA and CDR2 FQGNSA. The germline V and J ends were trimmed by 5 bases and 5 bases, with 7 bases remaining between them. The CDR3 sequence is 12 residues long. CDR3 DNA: TGTGCCAGCAGCCCGCTGAACAATGAGCAGTTCTTC. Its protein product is CASSPLNNEQFF.

The DNA for the CDR3 is TGTGCCAGCTCACCACCGGTGGGGGATACGCAGTATTTT. This translates into CASSPPVGDTQYF. J is TRBJ2-3 and V is TRBV18; D unresolved. Germline V gene lookup returns CDR1 KGHSH and CDR2 LQKENI. The CDR3 loop spans 13 amino acids. V was clipped by 0 bases and J by 6 bases, with 7 bases between them.

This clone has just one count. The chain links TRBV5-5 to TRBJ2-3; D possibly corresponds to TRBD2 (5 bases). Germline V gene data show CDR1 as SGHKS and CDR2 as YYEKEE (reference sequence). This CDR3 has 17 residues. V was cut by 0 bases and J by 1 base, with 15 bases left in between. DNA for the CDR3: TGTGCCAGCAGCTTGGGCGGCGGGTTAGTCGGCACAGATACGCAGTATTTT. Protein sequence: CASSLGGGLVGTDTQYF.

CDR3 in amino acids: CASSTKDTSLSIAKNIQYF. CDR3 sequence (DNA): TGTGCCAGTAGTACCAAGGACACCAGCCTTTCAATAGCCAAAAACATTCAGTACTTC. V usage is TRBV19 and J usage is TRBJ2-4; the D gene is possibly TRBD1 (5 bases). This CDR3 comprises 19 residues. Germline V CDR1 and CDR2: LNHDA, SQIVND (reference sequence). V was trimmed by 4 bases and J by 0 bases, leaving 22 bases between them.

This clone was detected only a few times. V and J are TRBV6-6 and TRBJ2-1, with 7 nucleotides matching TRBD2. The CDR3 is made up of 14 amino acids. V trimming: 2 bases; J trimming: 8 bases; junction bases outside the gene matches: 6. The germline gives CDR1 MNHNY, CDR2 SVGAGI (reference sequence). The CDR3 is CASSYATSWDEQFF. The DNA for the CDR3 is TGTGCCAGCAGTTACGCGACTAGCTGGGATGAGCAGTTCTTC.

CDR3 sequence reads: CASSFRDRGRVKNYGYTF. CDR3 nucleotide sequence: TGTGCCAGCAGTTTCCGGGACAGGGGGCGCGTAAAAAACTATGGCTACACCTTC. V gene TRBV28 combines with J gene TRBJ1-2; TRBD1 agrees at 12 bases. The V segment lost 3 bases and the J segment 2 bases; nucleotides outside the gene matches: 10. This CDR3 contains 18 residues. Germline CDR1 MDHEN, CDR2 SYDVKM.

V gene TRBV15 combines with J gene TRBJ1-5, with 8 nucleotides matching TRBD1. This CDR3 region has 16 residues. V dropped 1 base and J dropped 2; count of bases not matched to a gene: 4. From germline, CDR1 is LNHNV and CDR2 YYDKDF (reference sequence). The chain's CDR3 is CATSRGVQGGNQPQHF. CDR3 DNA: TGTGCCACCAGCAGAGGGGTACAGGGGGGCAATCAGCCCCAGCATTTT.

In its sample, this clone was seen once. CDR3 coding DNA: TGTGCCAGCCCGGACTTGCCTTACGAGCAGTACTTC. Translated, it gives CASPDLPYEQYF. The V call is TRBV3-1 (or the pseudogene TRBV3-2), the J call TRBJ2-7; D is perhaps TRBD2 (5 bases). CDR3 length: 12 amino acids. The V gene lost 8 bases and the J gene lost 4 bases, with 12 bases spanning the gap. Germline assignment: CDR1 LGHDT and CDR2 YNNKEL (reference sequence).

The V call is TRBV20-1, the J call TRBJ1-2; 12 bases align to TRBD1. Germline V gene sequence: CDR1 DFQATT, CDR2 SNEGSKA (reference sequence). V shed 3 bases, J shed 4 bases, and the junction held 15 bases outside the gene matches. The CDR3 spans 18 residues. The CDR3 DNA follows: TGCAGTGCTAGTGATGGGGCCGGGACAGGGGGCGCGGGCTATGGCTACACCTTC. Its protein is CSASDGAGTGGAGYGYTF.

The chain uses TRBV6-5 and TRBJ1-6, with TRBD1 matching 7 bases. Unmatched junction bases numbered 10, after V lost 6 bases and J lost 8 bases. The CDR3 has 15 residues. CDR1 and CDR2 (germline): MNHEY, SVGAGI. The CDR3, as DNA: TGTGCCAGCAGGCCAGACAGGGCCAGGGATTCACCCCTCCACTTT. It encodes CASRPDRARDSPLHF.

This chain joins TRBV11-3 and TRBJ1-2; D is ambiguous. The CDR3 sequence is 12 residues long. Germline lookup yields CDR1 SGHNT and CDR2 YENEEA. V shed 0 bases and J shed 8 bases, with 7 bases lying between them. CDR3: CASSLDVQGYTF. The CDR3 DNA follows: TGTGCCAGCAGCTTAGATGTGCAGGGCTACACCTTC. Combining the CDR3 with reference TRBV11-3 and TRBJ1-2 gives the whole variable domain EAGVVQSPRYKIIEKKQPVAFWCNPISGHNTLYWYLQNLGQGPELLIRYENEEAVDDSQLPKDRFSAERLKGVDSTLKIQPAELGDSAVYLCASSLDVQGYTFGSGTRLTVV.

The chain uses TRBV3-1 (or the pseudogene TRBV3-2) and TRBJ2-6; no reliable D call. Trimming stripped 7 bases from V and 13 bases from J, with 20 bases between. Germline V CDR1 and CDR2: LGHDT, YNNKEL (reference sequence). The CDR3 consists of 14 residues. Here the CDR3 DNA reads TGTGCCAGCACCCCGGACGGCCCTCTGGGGGTCCTGACTTTC. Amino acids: CASTPDGPLGVLTF.